The 13 T cell receptor beta chains given below trace back to one sample, sequenced in a study of Graves' ophthalmopathy and Graves' hyperthyroidism. Beta-chain TCR CDR3 regions were amplified from RNA transcripts. The authors performed first-round RT-PCR with HTBI primers and then a second-round multiplex PCR. TCRdb passed the multiplex PCR reads through MiXCR, listing each CDR3 protein once. There are about 370,000 distinct CDR3 sequences in the sample; roughly a sixth occur only once, and roughly 2.6% lies in the top ten. Sequencing was carried out using peripheral blood. Every receptor here comes from an adult woman with stable Graves' hyperthyroidism.

This clonotype occurred many times. The chain recombines TRBV6-6 with TRBJ1-1; possible D gene TRBD1, 5 bases. The CDR3 length is 18 residues. Trimming removed 10 bases from V and 2 bases from J, with 29 bases in between. CDR1 MNHNY and CDR2 SVGAGI come from the germline V gene (reference sequence). The CDR3 DNA follows: TGTGCCACCAGGGAGGTTTTGGTACTCCGAAAACGAAACACTGAAGCTTTCTTT. Its translation: CATREVLVLRKRNTEAFF.

The sample holds a few counts of this clonotype. The CDR3 carries no conserved terminal phenylalanine or tryptophan, so it likely arises from a read error. J is TRBJ2-7 and V is TRBV7-2, with a tentative D call TRBD2 (5 bases). Germline V gives CDR1 SGHTA, CDR2 FQGNSA. The germline V and J ends were trimmed by 8 bases and 3 bases, with 11 bases remaining between them. The CDR3 is made up of 12 amino acids. CDR3 nucleotides: TGTGCCAGCGGGGAGCGCTTCTACGAGCAGTACTAC. Protein product: CASGERFYEQYY.

As concerns this clonotype: A read error may be the cause here, since a much bigger clone is one base away. The chain recombines TRBV12-5 with TRBJ2-4, with D uncertain. The CDR3 runs 16 residues. CDR1 and CDR2 (germline): LGHNT, FRNRAP. The CDR3 DNA reads TGTGCTAGTGGTTTGGTCCCCGGGTTAGCCAAAAACATTAAGTACTTC. Protein sequence: CASGLVPGLAKNIKYF.

About this clonotype itself: A clone one base away is much larger, so this may be a read error. V gene TRBV12-5 combines with J gene TRBJ2-2, with 10 bases lining up with TRBD2. The CDR3 sequence is 14 residues long. Per germline, CDR1 LGHNT and CDR2 FRNRAP. CDR3 sequence: CASGLASGGWELLF. In DNA form, the CDR3 reads TGTGCTAGTGGTTTGGCTAGCGGGGGCTGGGAGCTGTTGTTT.

Remarks on this clonotype: Mismatch with germline at one junction end may stem from a read error. The CDR3, as DNA: TGTGCCAGCAGTTTCTTTTTGCAGGGTCCCATTTTT. Its protein is CASSFFLQGPIF. The chain has TRBV12-3 or TRBV12-4 and TRBJ1-5; a weak D match, TRBD1 (5 bases). The CDR3 is 12 amino acids.

This clonotype was seen a few times. With a much larger clone just one base away, this may be a read error. Without the conserved terminal phenylalanine or tryptophan, this CDR3 likely stems from a read error. V and J are TRBV6-1 and TRBJ1-5; D is unresolved. The CDR3 sequence is 15 residues long. The V end lost 3 bases, the J end lost 7 bases, and 16 bases lay between the germline ends. Germline CDR1 and CDR2: MNHNS and SASEGT. CDR3 sequence: CASSDHHTLIQPQHL. CDR3 sequence (DNA): TGTGCCAGCAGTGACCACCACACCCTCATCCAGCCCCAGCATCTT.

In its sample, this clonotype was seen many times. J is TRBJ1-3 and V is TRBV24-1; D gene ambiguous. This CDR3 comprises 13 residues. The germline V gene has CDR1 KGHDR and CDR2 SFDVKD. V lost 3 bases to trimming and J lost 5 bases, with 7 bases between them. In nucleotides, the CDR3 is TGTGCCACCAGTGATCCCGCCCGAAACACCATATATTTT. Translation gives CATSDPARNTIYF.

This clonotype was counted ten times or more. V usage is TRBV24-1 and J usage is TRBJ2-1; D remains unclear. The CDR3 totals 15 residues. CDR1 is KGHDR, CDR2 SFDVKD, per germline. V was trimmed by 4 bases and J by 7 bases, leaving 16 bases between them. The CDR3, as DNA: TGTGCCACCAGTGACCCCGGGTTTCAAGGTAATGAGCAGTTCTTC. This gives the protein CATSDPGFQGNEQFF.

The sample holds many counts of this clonotype. The chain recombines TRBV28 with TRBJ2-7; D is unclear. V lost 5 bases and J lost 1, with 15 bases in between. The germline V gene encodes CDR1 MDHEN and CDR2 SYDVKM. This CDR3 is 15 amino acids long. The CDR3 loop reads CASSTLRPPSYEQYF. The DNA of the CDR3 is TGTGCCAGCAGTACCCTGCGTCCCCCTTCCTACGAGCAGTACTTC.

This clonotype was observed at least ten times. V is TRBV11-2 and J is TRBJ1-2; possible D gene TRBD1, 5 bases. The germline gives CDR1 SGHAT, CDR2 FQNNGV. V shed 2 bases and J shed 7 bases, with 11 bases lying between them. CDR3 size: 13 residues. The CDR3 sequence is CASSLNGGVGYTF. CDR3 DNA sequence: TGTGCCAGCAGCTTAAACGGAGGGGTTGGCTACACCTTC.

This clonotype showed up many times. The CDR3 DNA sequence: TGTGCCAGCAGACAGGCTCTGAACACTGAAGCTTTCTTT. Translated, it gives CASRQALNTEAFF. This chain joins TRBV6-1 and TRBJ1-1; D is possibly TRBD1 (5 bases). From germline, CDR1 is MNHNS and CDR2 SASEGT. The V end lost 6 bases, the J end lost 0 bases, and 8 bases lay between the germline ends. The CDR3 length is 13 residues.

Regarding this clonotype: This may come from a read error, since a much larger clone is one base off. The chain has TRBV9 and TRBJ1-1; 9 nucleotides align to TRBD1. Germline V gives CDR1 SGDLS, CDR2 YYNGEE. This CDR3 comprises 13 residues. The chain's CDR3 is CASSETGGTEACF. As DNA, the CDR3 is TGTGCCAGCAGCGAAACAGGGGGCACTGAAGCTTGCTTT.

This clonotype was recorded a few times. The gene calls are TRBV27 and TRBJ2-5; D may be TRBD2 (6 bases). V was trimmed by 8 bases and J by 2 bases, leaving 18 bases between them. The germline V gene encodes CDR1 MNHEY and CDR2 SMNVEV (reference sequence). This CDR3 has 15 residues. The CDR3 loop is CASGHLRGGQETQYF. CDR3 DNA: TGTGCCAGCGGCCATCTTCGTGGGGGGCAAGAGACCCAGTACTTC.